The table lists the clone carrying this TCR beta chain with many counts. What it recognizes is unknown. The data are from a study of spatial heterogeneity in lung cancer. Study in general: Beta-chain sequences consistently outnumbered alpha-chain sequences in detection. The study, taken as a whole, reports: Blood carried ubiquitous expanded tumor TCRs more at resection than follow-up.

Time point meaning: sample taken at primary tumor resection. Unsorted tumor, nontumor lung tissue or cryopreserved PBMC supplied the whole RNA. The donor population consisted of approximately 70 patients with untreated, early-stage non-small cell lung cancer. The V end lost 5 bases, the J end lost 3 bases, and 16 bases lay between the germline ends. CDR1 and CDR2 (germline): SGHTA, FQGNSA. CDR3 size: 15 residues. All TCR cDNA molecules were individually tagged with a unique molecular identifier. TCRdb re-derived calls from the 5' RACE reads in MiXCR, one entry per CDR3 protein. Of about 38,000 distinct CDR3 sequences listed, less than 5.5% are singletons.

The input for sequencing was PBMCs, taken at surgery. This TCR was sampled from a female donor with early-stage non-small cell lung cancer. This chain uses TRBV7-2 with TRBJ1-1; TRBD1 is a possible D gene (6 bases). The CDR3: CASSRTRDTYTEAFF. CDR3 sequence (DNA): TGTGCCAGCAGCCGAACCCGGGACACTTACACTGAAGCTTTCTTT.